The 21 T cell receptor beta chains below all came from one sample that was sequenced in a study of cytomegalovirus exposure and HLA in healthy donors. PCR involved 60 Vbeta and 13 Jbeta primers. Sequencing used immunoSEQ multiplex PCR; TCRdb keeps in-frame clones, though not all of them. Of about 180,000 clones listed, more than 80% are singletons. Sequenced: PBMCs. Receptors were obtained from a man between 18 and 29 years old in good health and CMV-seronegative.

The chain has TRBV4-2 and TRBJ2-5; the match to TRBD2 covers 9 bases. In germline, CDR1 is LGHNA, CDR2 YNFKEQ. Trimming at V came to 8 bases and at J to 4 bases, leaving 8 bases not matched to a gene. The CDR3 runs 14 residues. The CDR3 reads CASVAGVRRETQYF. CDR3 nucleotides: TGTGCCAGCGTAGCGGGAGTTAGGCGAGAGACCCAGTACTTC.

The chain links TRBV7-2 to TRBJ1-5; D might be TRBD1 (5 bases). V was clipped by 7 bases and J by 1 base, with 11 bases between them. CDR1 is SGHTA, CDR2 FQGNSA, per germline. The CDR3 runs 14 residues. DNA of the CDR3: TGTGCCAGCACCCTGGGGGGGAGCAATCAGCCCCAGCATTTT. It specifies CASTLGGSNQPQHF.

CDR3 nucleotides: TGTGCCAGCAGGACTTCCCTCAACGGGAATGAGCAGTTCTTC. This codes for CASRTSLNGNEQFF. The V call is TRBV6-5, the J call TRBJ2-1; D not certain. The CDR3 has 14 amino acids. The germline V and J ends were trimmed by 6 bases and 7 bases, with 16 bases remaining between them. The germline gives CDR1 MNHEY, CDR2 SVGAGI.

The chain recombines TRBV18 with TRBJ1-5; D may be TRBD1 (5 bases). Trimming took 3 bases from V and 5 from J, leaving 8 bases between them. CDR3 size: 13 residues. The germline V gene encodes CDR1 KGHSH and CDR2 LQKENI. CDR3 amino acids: CASSPSRDQPQHF. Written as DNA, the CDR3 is TGTGCCAGCTCACCTTCCAGGGATCAGCCCCAGCATTTT.

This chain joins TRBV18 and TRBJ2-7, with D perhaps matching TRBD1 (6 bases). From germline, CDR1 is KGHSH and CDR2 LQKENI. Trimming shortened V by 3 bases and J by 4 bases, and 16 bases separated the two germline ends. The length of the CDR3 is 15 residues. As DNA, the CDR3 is TGTGCCAGCTCACCTGACAGGCACCTCCTTTACGAGCAGTACTTC. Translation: CASSPDRHLLYEQYF.

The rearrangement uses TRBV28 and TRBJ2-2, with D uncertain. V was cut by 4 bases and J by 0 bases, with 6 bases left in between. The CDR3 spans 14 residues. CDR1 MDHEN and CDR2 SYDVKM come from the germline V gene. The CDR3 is CASSSPSNTGELFF. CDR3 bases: TGTGCCAGCAGTTCCCCCTCGAACACCGGGGAGCTGTTTTTT.

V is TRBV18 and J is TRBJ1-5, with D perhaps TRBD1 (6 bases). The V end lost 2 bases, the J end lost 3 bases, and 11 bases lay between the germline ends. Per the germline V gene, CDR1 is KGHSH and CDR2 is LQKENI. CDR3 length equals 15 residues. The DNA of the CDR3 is TGTGCCAGCTCACCAAGGGGGGGGGCCAATCAGCCCCAGCATTTT. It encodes CASSPRGGANQPQHF. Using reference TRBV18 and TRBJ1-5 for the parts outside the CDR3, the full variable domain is NAGVMQNPRHLVRRRGQEARLRCSPMKGHSHVYWYRQLPEEGLKFMVYLQKENIIDESGMPKERFSAEFPKEGPSILRIQQVVRGDSAAYFCASSPRGGANQPQHFGDGTRLSIL.

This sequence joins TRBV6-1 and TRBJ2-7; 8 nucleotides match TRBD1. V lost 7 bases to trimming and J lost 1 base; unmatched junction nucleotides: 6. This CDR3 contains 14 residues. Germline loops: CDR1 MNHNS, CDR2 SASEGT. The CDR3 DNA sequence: TGTGCCAGCAACGGACAGGGAAGGTCCTACGAGCAGTACTTC. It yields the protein CASNGQGRSYEQYF.

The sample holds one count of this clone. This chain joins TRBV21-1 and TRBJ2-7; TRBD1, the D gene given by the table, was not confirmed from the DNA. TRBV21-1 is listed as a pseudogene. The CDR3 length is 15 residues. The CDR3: CASSRSTVCSYEQYF. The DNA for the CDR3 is TGTGCCAGCAGCCGTTCGACAGTATGCTCCTACGAGCAGTACTTC.

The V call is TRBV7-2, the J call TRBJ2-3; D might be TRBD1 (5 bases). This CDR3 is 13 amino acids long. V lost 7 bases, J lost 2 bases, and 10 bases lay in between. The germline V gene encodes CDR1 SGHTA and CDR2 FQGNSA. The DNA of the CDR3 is TGTGCCAGCACCGAGACAGCCACAGATACGCAGTATTTT. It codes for CASTETATDTQYF.

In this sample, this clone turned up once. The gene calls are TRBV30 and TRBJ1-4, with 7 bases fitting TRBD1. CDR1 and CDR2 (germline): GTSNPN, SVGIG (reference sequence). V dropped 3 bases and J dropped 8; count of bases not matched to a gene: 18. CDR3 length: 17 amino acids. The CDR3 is CAWSADRVGLSREKLFF. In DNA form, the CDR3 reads TGTGCCTGGAGCGCTGACAGGGTGGGTCTATCGAGAGAAAAACTGTTTTTT. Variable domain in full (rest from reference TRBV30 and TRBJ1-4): SQTIHQWPATLVQPVGSPLSLECTVEGTSNPNLYWYRQAAGRGLQLLFYSVGIGQISSEVPQNLSASRPQDRQFILSSKKLLLSDSGFYLCAWSADRVGLSREKLFFGSGTQLSVL.

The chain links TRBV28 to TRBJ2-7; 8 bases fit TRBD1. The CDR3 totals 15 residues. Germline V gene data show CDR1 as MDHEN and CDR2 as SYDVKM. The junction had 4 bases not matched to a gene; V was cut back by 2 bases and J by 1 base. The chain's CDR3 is CASSLATGASYEQYF. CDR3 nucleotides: TGTGCCAGCAGTTTAGCGACAGGGGCGTCCTACGAGCAGTACTTC.

DNA of the CDR3: TGTGCCAGTAGTGGACAGGGGGCTTCTGGCTACACCTTC. Translated: CASSGQGASGYTF. The rearrangement uses TRBV19 and TRBJ1-2; 11 bases are a match to TRBD1. The CDR3 loop spans 13 amino acids. Germline lookup yields CDR1 LNHDA and CDR2 SQIVND (reference sequence). J was trimmed by 7 bases and V by 5 bases; bases with no gene match: 3.

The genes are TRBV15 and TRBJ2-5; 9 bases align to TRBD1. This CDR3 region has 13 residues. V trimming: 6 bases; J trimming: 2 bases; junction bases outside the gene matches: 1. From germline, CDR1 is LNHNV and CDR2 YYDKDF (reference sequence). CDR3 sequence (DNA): TGTGCCACCAGGGACAGGGGACAAGAGACCCAGTACTTC. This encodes CATRDRGQETQYF.

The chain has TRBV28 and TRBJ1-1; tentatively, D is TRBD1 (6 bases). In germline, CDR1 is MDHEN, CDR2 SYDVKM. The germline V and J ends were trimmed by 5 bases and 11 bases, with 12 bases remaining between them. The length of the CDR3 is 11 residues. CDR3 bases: TGTGCCAGCAGTGCAGGGGCCTTGGCTTTCTTT. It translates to CASSAGALAFF.

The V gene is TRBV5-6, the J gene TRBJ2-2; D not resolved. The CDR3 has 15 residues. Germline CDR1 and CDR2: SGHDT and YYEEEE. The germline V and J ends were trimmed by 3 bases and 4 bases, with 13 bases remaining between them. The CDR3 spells CASSSRVPGTGELFF. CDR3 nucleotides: TGTGCCAGCAGCTCACGGGTCCCGGGCACCGGGGAGCTGTTTTTT.

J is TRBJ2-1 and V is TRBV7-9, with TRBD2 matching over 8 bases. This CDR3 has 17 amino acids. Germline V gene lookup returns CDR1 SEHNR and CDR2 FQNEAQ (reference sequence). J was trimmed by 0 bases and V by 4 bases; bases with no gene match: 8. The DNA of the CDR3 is TGTGCCAGCAGCTCAATTAGCGGGGAAAGCTCCTACAATGAGCAGTTCTTC. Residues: CASSSISGESSYNEQFF.

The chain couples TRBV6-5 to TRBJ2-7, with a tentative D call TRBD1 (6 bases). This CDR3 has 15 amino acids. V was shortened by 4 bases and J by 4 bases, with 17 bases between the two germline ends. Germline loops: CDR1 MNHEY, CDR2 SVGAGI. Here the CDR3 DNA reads TGTGCCAGCAGTTCCCCGCCGGGACATATATACGAGCAGTACTTC. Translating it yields CASSSPPGHIYEQYF.

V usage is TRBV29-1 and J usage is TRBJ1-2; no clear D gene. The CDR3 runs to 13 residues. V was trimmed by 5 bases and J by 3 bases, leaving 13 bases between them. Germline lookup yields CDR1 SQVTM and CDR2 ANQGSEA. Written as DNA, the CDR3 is TGCAGCGTTCAAAAAGGCGGCGACTATGGCTACACCTTC. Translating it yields CSVQKGGDYGYTF.

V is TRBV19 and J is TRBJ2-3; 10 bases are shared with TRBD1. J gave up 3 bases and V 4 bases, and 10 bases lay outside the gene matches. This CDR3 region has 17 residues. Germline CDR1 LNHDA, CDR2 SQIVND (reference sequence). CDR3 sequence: CASSKSPDRGTTDTQYF. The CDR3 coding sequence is TGTGCCAGTAGTAAATCCCCGGACAGGGGGACTACAGATACGCAGTATTTT.

The CDR3 nucleotides are TGCGCCAGCAGCCCCGAGGGGCGGGGGGGCGTTGAGCAGTTCTTC. Translating it yields CASSPEGRGGVEQFF. The chain is built from TRBV5-1 and TRBJ2-1, with 9 bases that match TRBD2. Trimming removed 4 bases from V and 9 bases from J; junction bases left unmatched: 11. The CDR3 covers 15 residues. CDR1 and CDR2 (germline): SGHRS, YFSETQ. Full variable domain (rest looked up from reference TRBV5-1 and TRBJ2-1): KAGVTQTPRYLIKTRGQQVTLSCSPISGHRSVSWYQQTPGQGLQFLFEYFSETQRNKGNFPGRFSGRQFSNSRSEMNVSTLELGDSALYLCASSPEGRGGVEQFFGPGTRLTVL.